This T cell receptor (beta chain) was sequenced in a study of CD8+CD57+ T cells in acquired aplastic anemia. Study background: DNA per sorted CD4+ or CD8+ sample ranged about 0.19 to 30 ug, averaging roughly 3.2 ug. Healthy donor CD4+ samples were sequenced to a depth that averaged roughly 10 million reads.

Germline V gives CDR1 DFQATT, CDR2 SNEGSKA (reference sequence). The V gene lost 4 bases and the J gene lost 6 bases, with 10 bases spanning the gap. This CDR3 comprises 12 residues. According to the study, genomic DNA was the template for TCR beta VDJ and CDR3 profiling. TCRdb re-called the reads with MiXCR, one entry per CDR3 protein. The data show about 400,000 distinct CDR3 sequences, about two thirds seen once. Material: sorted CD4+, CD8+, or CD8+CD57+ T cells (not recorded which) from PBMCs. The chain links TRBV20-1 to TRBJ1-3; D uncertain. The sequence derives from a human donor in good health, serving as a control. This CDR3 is CSAKVQANTIYF. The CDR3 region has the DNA TGCAGTGCTAAGGTTCAGGCAAACACCATATATTTT.